A selection of T cell receptor beta chains follows, all from one sample in a study of OX40 agonist ivuxolimab in advanced cancers. Data came from immunoSEQ multiplex PCR; TCRdb stores just in-frame clones and leaves some out. The sample consists of 48,000 or so clones, around nine tenths of them appearing once. The source material was CD4+ or CD8+ T cells sorted from blood, sampled in a trial of the OX40 agonist ivuxolimab. Source of these receptors: an adult with an advanced solid tumor such as melanoma, head and neck, liver or kidney cancer. Both conserved end residues are part of each CDR3. D genes are given only for firm matches. Clone sizes are given selectively: once, few, many, or a class where the clone is expanded.

CDR3: CASSYATQAFF
DNA: TGTGCCAGCAGTTATGCGACCCAAGCTTTCTTT
V: TRBV28
size: -
D: -
J: TRBJ1-1
length: 11

CDR3: CASSQDIQGADYGYTF
DNA: TGTGCCAGCAGCCAAGATATACAGGGGGCAGACTATGGCTACACCTTC
V: TRBV4-2
size: -
D: TRBD1
J: TRBJ1-2
length: 16

CDR3: CASSSPIGVGYEQYF
DNA: TGTGCCAGCAGCAGCCCCATAGGGGTTGGCTACGAGCAGTACTTC
V: TRBV21-1
size: -
D: -
J: TRBJ2-7
length: 15

CDR3: CASSQVGATPYF
DNA: TGTGCCAGCAGCCAAGTCGGGGCTACCCCATATTTT
V: TRBV14
size: -
D: -
J: TRBJ1-3
length: 12

CDR3: CASSQDQLGSYEQYF
DNA: TGCGCCAGCAGCCAAGACCAGTTAGGATCCTACGAGCAGTACTTC
V: TRBV4-1
size: -
D: -
J: TRBJ2-7
length: 15

CDR3: CASSLGQGFSGNTIYF
DNA: TGCGCCAGCAGCTTGGGACAGGGATTCTCTGGAAACACCATATATTTT
V: TRBV5-1
size: -
D: TRBD1
J: TRBJ1-3
length: 16

CDR3: CASSGSQASQSGNTIYF
DNA: TGCGCCAGCAGCGGTTCCCAGGCTTCCCAATCTGGAAACACCATATATTTT
V: TRBV5-1
size: -
D: -
J: TRBJ1-3
length: 17

CDR3: CASSLVTLSTDTQYF
DNA: TGTGCCAGCAGTTTAGTGACCCTGAGCACAGATACGCAGTATTTT
V: TRBV27
size: -
D: -
J: TRBJ2-3
length: 15

CDR3: CASSLDYINEQFF
DNA: TGTGCCAGCAGCTTGGACTATATCAATGAGCAGTTCTTC
V: TRBV5-5
size: -
D: -
J: TRBJ2-1
length: 13

CDR3: CAISRTGPYSNQPQHF
DNA: TGTGCCATCAGTCGGACGGGGCCGTATAGCAATCAGCCCCAGCATTTT
V: TRBV10-3
size: -
D: -
J: TRBJ1-5
length: 16

CDR3: CASSQPWGGSGEKLFF
DNA: TGCGCCAGCAGCCAACCATGGGGGGGAAGTGGCGAAAAACTGTTTTTT
V: TRBV4-1
size: few
D: -
J: TRBJ1-4
length: 16

CDR3: CASSFLPGQRDGYTF
DNA: TGTGCCAGCAGCTTTCTCCCGGGACAGAGGGATGGCTACACCTTC
V: TRBV5-5
size: -
D: TRBD1
J: TRBJ1-2
length: 15

CDR3: CSVLTGGALYEQYF
DNA: TGCAGCGTTTTAACAGGGGGAGCTCTCTACGAGCAGTACTTC
V: TRBV29-1
size: -
D: TRBD1
J: TRBJ2-7
length: 14

CDR3: CASSLFPGTGDPNYGYTF
DNA: TGTGCCAGCAGCCTATTCCCGGGGACAGGGGACCCTAACTATGGCTACACCTTC
V: TRBV7-9
size: once
D: TRBD1
J: TRBJ1-2
length: 18

CDR3: CASSLPHSNTEAFF
DNA: TGTGCCAGCAGCTTGCCTCATTCGAACACTGAAGCTTTCTTT
V: TRBV7-8
size: -
D: -
J: TRBJ1-1
length: 14

CDR3: CASSLRGPLADTQYF
DNA: TGTGCCAGCAGCTTAAGGGGGCCCCTGGCAGATACGCAGTATTTT
V: TRBV7-2
size: -
D: TRBD1
J: TRBJ2-3
length: 15

CDR3: CASSLVGGHEQYF
DNA: TGTGCCAGCAGCTTAGTGGGGGGCCACGAGCAGTACTTC
V: TRBV7-3
size: -
D: -
J: TRBJ2-7
length: 13

CDR3: CASSARPGTGGNQPQHF
DNA: TGTGCCAGCAGTGCCCGACCCGGGACAGGGGGCAATCAGCCCCAGCATTTT
V: TRBV25-1
size: -
D: TRBD1
J: TRBJ1-5
length: 17

CDR3: CATSREKGSYEQYF
DNA: TGTGCCACCAGCAGAGAGAAGGGATCCTACGAGCAGTACTTC
V: TRBV15
size: -
D: -
J: TRBJ2-7
length: 14

CDR3: CASSLQVGPQHF
DNA: TGTGCCAGCTCACTACAGGTAGGGCCCCAGCATTTT
V: TRBV18
size: -
D: -
J: TRBJ1-5
length: 12

CDR3: CASSPRTLLGTDTQYF
DNA: TGTGCCAGCAGCCCGCGGACTCTATTGGGAACAGATACGCAGTATTTT
V: TRBV7-6
size: -
D: -
J: TRBJ2-3
length: 16

CDR3: CASSGRQGAAGELFF
DNA: TGTGCCAGCAGTGGCCGACAGGGGGCGGCCGGGGAGCTGTTTTTT
V: TRBV6-6
size: -
D: TRBD1
J: TRBJ2-2
length: 15

CDR3: CASSPRKGEGETQYF
DNA: TGTGCCAGCTCCCCCCGAAAGGGGGAGGGGGAGACCCAGTACTTC
V: TRBV18
size: -
D: -
J: TRBJ2-5
length: 15

CDR3: CSVEDTGIWSSGSDEQFF
DNA: TGCAGCGTTGAAGATACAGGGATTTGGTCTAGCGGGAGCGATGAGCAGTTCTTC
V: TRBV29-1
size: few
D: TRBD2
J: TRBJ2-1
length: 18

CDR3: CASSYQGIGQPQHF
DNA: TGTGCCAGCAGTTACCAGGGCATAGGTCAGCCCCAGCATTTT
V: TRBV6-5
size: -
D: -
J: TRBJ1-5
length: 14

CDR3: CASSGGLAGSNEQFF
DNA: TGTGCCAGCAGTGGGGGACTAGCGGGGTCCAATGAGCAGTTCTTC
V: TRBV6-5
size: -
D: TRBD2
J: TRBJ2-1
length: 15

CDR3: CAWSDNRGDTQYF
DNA: TGTGCCTGGAGCGATAACAGGGGTGATACGCAGTATTTT
V: TRBV30
size: -
D: TRBD1
J: TRBJ2-3
length: 13

CDR3: CASSLRGITGELFF
DNA: TGTGCCAGCAGCTTGAGGGGAATCACCGGGGAGCTGTTTTTT
V: TRBV11-3
size: once
D: -
J: TRBJ2-2
length: 14

CDR3: CASSPPLGGVPGGEQFF
DNA: TGTGCCAGCAGCCCGCCTCTGGGCGGGGTTCCAGGGGGTGAGCAGTTCTTC
V: TRBV7-9
size: -
D: -
J: TRBJ2-1
length: 17

CDR3: CASSERGDGTEAFF
DNA: TGTGCCAGCAGTGAACGGGGGGACGGCACTGAAGCTTTCTTT
V: TRBV6-4
size: -
D: -
J: TRBJ1-1
length: 14

CDR3: CASKKPGGRETQYF
DNA: TGTGCCAGCAAAAAACCGGGGGGACGGGAGACCCAGTACTTC
V: TRBV2
size: -
D: TRBD2
J: TRBJ2-5
length: 14

CDR3: CAIRNRDQLQFF
DNA: TGTGCCATCCGTAACCGGGACCAACTGCAGTTCTTC
V: TRBV10-3
size: -
D: -
J: TRBJ2-1
length: 12

CDR3: CASRSTTGNEQFF
DNA: TGTGCCAGCAGATCTACGACAGGGAATGAGCAGTTCTTC
V: TRBV6-1
size: -
D: TRBD1
J: TRBJ2-1
length: 13

CDR3: CATSRDIATAMGNTQYF
DNA: TGTGCCACCAGCAGAGATATTGCGACTGCAATGGGGAATACGCAGTATTTT
V: TRBV15
size: -
D: -
J: TRBJ2-3
length: 17

CDR3: CASSLGLVPGQYF
DNA: TGTGCCAGCAGCTTAGGACTAGTCCCGGGGCAGTACTTC
V: TRBV5-6
size: -
D: TRBD2
J: TRBJ2-7
length: 13

CDR3: CASSLSAGLIYEQYF
DNA: TGTGCCAGCAGCTTATCCGCGGGCCTAATCTACGAGCAGTACTTC
V: TRBV7-3
size: -
D: -
J: TRBJ2-7
length: 15

CDR3: CAISTSADTQYF
DNA: TGTGCCATCAGCACTAGTGCAGATACGCAGTATTTT
V: TRBV10-3
size: -
D: -
J: TRBJ2-3
length: 12

CDR3: CASSIINQPQHF
DNA: TGTGCCAGTAGTATTATAAATCAGCCCCAGCATTTT
V: TRBV19
size: -
D: -
J: TRBJ1-5
length: 12

CDR3: CASSPLFGGGEKLFF
DNA: TGTGCCAGCAGCCCCCTCTTCGGAGGAGGCGAAAAACTGTTTTTT
V: TRBV7-9
size: medium-sized
D: -
J: TRBJ1-4
length: 15

CDR3: CASSLGTAPYGYTF
DNA: TGTGCCAGCAGCTTAGGGACAGCCCCCTATGGCTACACCTTC
V: TRBV5-5
size: -
D: TRBD1
J: TRBJ1-2
length: 14

CDR3: CAWRASGSEQYF
DNA: TGTGCCTGGAGGGCTAGCGGGAGCGAGCAGTACTTC
V: TRBV30
size: -
D: TRBD2
J: TRBJ2-7
length: 12

CDR3: CASSFQGRNYGYTF
DNA: TGTGCCAGCAGCTTCCAGGGGAGGAACTATGGCTACACCTTC
V: TRBV7-9
size: -
D: -
J: TRBJ1-2
length: 14

CDR3: CSVERTGTGELFF
DNA: TGCAGCGTTGAGCGGACAGGCACCGGGGAGCTGTTTTTT
V: TRBV29-1
size: -
D: TRBD1
J: TRBJ2-2
length: 13

CDR3: CAWSKGGLNYGYTF
DNA: TGTGCCTGGAGTAAGGGGGGACTTAACTATGGCTACACCTTC
V: TRBV30
size: -
D: -
J: TRBJ1-2
length: 14

CDR3: CASSPREVAQPQHF
DNA: TGTGCCAGCAGCCCCCGGGAGGTCGCGCAGCCCCAGCATTTT
V: TRBV7-2
size: -
D: -
J: TRBJ1-5
length: 14

CDR3: CASSDTGGFENTEAFF
DNA: TGTGCCAGCAGTGATACAGGGGGGTTTGAGAACACTGAAGCTTTCTTT
V: TRBV25-1
size: -
D: TRBD1
J: TRBJ1-1
length: 16

CDR3: CASSPTQGADTGELFF
DNA: TGTGCCAGCTCACCTACACAGGGGGCCGACACCGGGGAGCTGTTTTTT
V: TRBV18
size: -
D: TRBD1
J: TRBJ2-2
length: 16

CDR3: CASGQGLFVDSGGWLYF
DNA: TGTGCCAGCGGACAGGGGCTTTTCGTAGATTCGGGTGGTTGGCTGTACTTC
V: TRBV4-2
size: -
D: TRBD1
J: TRBJ2-4
length: 17

CDR3: CATSRDRTAGELFF
DNA: TGTGCCACCAGCAGAGACCGGACAGCCGGGGAGCTGTTTTTT
V: TRBV15
size: -
D: -
J: TRBJ2-2
length: 14

CDR3: CASGTGVGEQYF
DNA: TGTGCCAGCGGGACAGGGGTGGGCGAGCAGTACTTC
V: TRBV6-5
size: -
D: TRBD1
J: TRBJ2-7
length: 12

CDR3: CASSDPAKAKETQYF
DNA: TGTGCCAGCAGTGACCCCGCGAAAGCGAAAGAGACCCAGTACTTC
V: TRBV6-4
size: -
D: -
J: TRBJ2-5
length: 15

CDR3: CASSLHTRVRGDEQYF
DNA: TGCGCCAGCAGCCTTCACACCCGGGTCAGGGGGGACGAGCAGTACTTC
V: TRBV5-1
size: -
D: -
J: TRBJ2-7
length: 16

CDR3: CAIGDRKEDTQYF
DNA: TGTGCCATCGGGGACAGGAAAGAAGATACGCAGTATTTT
V: TRBV10-3
size: -
D: TRBD1
J: TRBJ2-3
length: 13

CDR3: CASSVGETQYF
DNA: TGCGCCAGCAGCGTAGGGGAGACCCAGTACTTC
V: TRBV5-1
size: -
D: -
J: TRBJ2-5
length: 11

CDR3: CASSLREAKNIQYF
DNA: TGTGCCAGCAGCTTGCGGGAAGCCAAAAACATTCAGTACTTC
V: TRBV5-4
size: -
D: -
J: TRBJ2-4
length: 14

CDR3: CASGGHSTDTQYF
DNA: TGTGCCAGCGGGGGGCATAGCACAGATACGCAGTATTTT
V: TRBV5-4
size: -
D: -
J: TRBJ2-3
length: 13

CDR3: CASSFQEGEAFF
DNA: TGTGCCAGCAGCTTTCAAGAAGGTGAAGCTTTCTTT
V: TRBV5-6
size: -
D: -
J: TRBJ1-1
length: 12